The present TCR beta chain was sequenced within a study of OX40 agonist ivuxolimab in advanced cancers. For the study at large: Patients with hepatocellular carcinoma, melanoma, renal cell or head and neck cancer made up the dose-escalation patients. General study findings and limits: At 0.1 to 3.0 mg/kg, clonal expansion of CD4+ and CD8+ blood T cells had occurred by week 6. The study found that CD8+ T cells averaged more expanded clones than CD4+.

Libraries were prepared by immunoSEQ multiplex PCR; TCRdb keeps only in-frame clonotypes and omits some of them. This sample carries some 100,000 clones, 90% of them seen once, and the ten largest clones take 0.31%. The timepoints at which blood was sampled were baseline, cycle 4 day 1, and cycle 7 day 1. Comments on this clone: Its antigen is unknown.

This receptor was taken from an adult with an advanced solid tumor such as melanoma, head and neck, liver or kidney cancer. This sample comprised CD4+ or CD8+ T cells sorted from blood, obtained in a trial of the OX40 agonist ivuxolimab.

CDR3 residues: CASSILQLGPSYEQYF. The CDR3 region has the DNA TGCGCCAGCAGCATCCTACAACTGGGGCCCTCCTACGAGCAGTACTTC. This chain links TRBV5-1 with TRBJ2-7; maybe TRBD1 (5 bases). Between the trimmed V and J ends, which lost 4 bases and 0 bases, there was a span of 17 bases. CDR1 SGHRS and CDR2 YFSETQ come from the germline V gene. This CDR3 is built from 16 residues.